One sample yielded the 2 T cell receptor beta chains listed below, sequenced in a study of shared clonotypes between healthy human individuals (dated by TCRdb to the early 2020s). The library was prepared using the immunoSEQ multiplex PCR assay. TCRdb obtained this table from immuneACCESS and retained in-frame rearrangements with V and J assigned. These tables miss some clones; where compared with another copy, unresolved V genes account for less than half of the shortfall, and the remainder is unexplained. A total of roughly 1 million clones appear in this sample, around four fifths of them only once. The ten largest make up 1.4% to 1.5% of the sample. Input material: memory CD4+ T cells sorted from blood. The cell subset or site label of this sample denotes: CD45RA-negative fraction. These TCRs come from a young man in good health.

V and J are TRBV6-4 and TRBJ1-5; weak D call: TRBD1 (5 bases). CDR1 and CDR2 (germline): MRHNA, SNTAGT. The CDR3 consists of 14 residues. Trimming took off 0 bases at V and 12 bases at J, with 15 bases between the two ends. CDR3 amino acids: CASSDSRGAPCQHF. The CDR3 nucleotides read TGTGCCAGCAGTGACTCGAGAGGGGCCCCTTGCCAGCATTTT.

This clone was found once. The V gene is TRBV15, the J gene TRBJ2-2; 7 bases map to TRBD1. The CDR3 consists of 15 residues. Looked up from germline, CDR1 is LNHNV and CDR2 is YYDKDF (reference sequence). Trimming cost V 6 bases and J 4 bases; bases outside gene matches: 8. DNA of the CDR3: TGTGCCACCAGGACACAGGGGAAAAGCACCGGGGAGCTGTTTTTT. Its translation is CATRTQGKSTGELFF.